Listed below are T cell receptor beta chains from one sample, sequenced in a study of T cell responses to AZD1222 COVID-19 vaccine. The table came from immunoSEQ multiplex PCR; TCRdb's copy has only in-frame clones and leaves some out. This table holds 130,000 or so clones, approximately 90% found once. Here the sequenced sample was peripheral blood, taken on day 0 of AZD1222 vaccination. The receptors come from an adult in good health. Both conserved end residues are part of each CDR3. Fields, in order: J gene, V gene, D gene, CDR3 protein, CDR3 DNA. D genes are given only for firm matches.

TRBJ2-1	TRBV27	.	CASSLSGSGADEQFF	TGTGCCAGCAGTTTAAGTGGTTCGGGAGCGGATGAGCAGTTCTTC
TRBJ1-2	TRBV18	TRBD1	CASSKGAVGDNYGYTF	TGTGCCAGCTCAAAGGGGGCAGTTGGCGACAACTATGGCTACACCTTC
TRBJ2-5	TRBV2	TRBD1	CASNRQGLETQYF	TGTGCCAGCAATAGACAGGGATTAGAGACCCAGTACTTC
TRBJ1-4	TRBV7-9	.	CASSRIGSRANEKLFF	TGTGCCAGCAGCCGAATAGGGTCACGGGCCAATGAAAAACTGTTTTTT
TRBJ1-2	TRBV30	.	CAWSGAGGWGNYGYTF	TGTGCCTGGAGTGGCGCTGGGGGTTGGGGAAACTATGGCTACACCTTC
TRBJ2-1	TRBV19	TRBD2	CASSTHSSGRGNEQFF	TGTGCCAGTAGTACTCACTCGAGCGGGAGAGGAAATGAGCAGTTCTTC
TRBJ1-1	TRBV14	.	CASSQVGDTEAFF	TGTGCCAGCAGCCAAGTGGGGGACACTGAAGCTTTCTTT
TRBJ2-3	TRBV7-8	.	CASSSIGTDTQYF	TGTGCCAGCAGCTCGATAGGCACAGATACGCAGTATTTT
TRBJ1-5	TRBV19	.	CASSLQLNQPQHF	TGTGCCAGTAGTCTTCAGCTCAATCAGCCCCAGCATTTT
TRBJ1-5	TRBV27	.	CASSQAGSNQPQHF	TGTGCCAGCAGCCAGGCAGGGTCAAATCAGCCCCAGCATTTT
TRBJ1-2	TRBV12-3/TRBV12-4	.	CASGPEPYGYTF	TGTGCCAGCGGTCCTGAGCCTTATGGCTACACCTTC
TRBJ2-7	TRBV7-9	TRBD2	CASSSGPRGYSEQYF	TGTGCCAGCAGCAGCGGGCCGCGGGGGTATAGCGAGCAGTACTTC
TRBJ2-5	TRBV10-3	.	CAISESWGRQETQYF	TGTGCCATCAGTGAGTCGTGGGGGCGTCAAGAGACCCAGTACTTC
TRBJ1-2	TRBV7-9	.	CASSLWPGPSYGYTF	TGTGCCAGCAGCTTATGGCCAGGGCCTTCTTATGGCTACACCTTC
TRBJ2-1	TRBV5-1	.	CASSARGGRYEQFF	TGCGCCAGCAGCGCCAGGGGGGGCCGGTATGAGCAGTTCTTC